This T cell receptor (beta chain) was captured in a study of T cell responses to AZD1222 COVID-19 vaccine (dated by TCRdb to about 2021). Regarding the complete study: AZD1222 recipients given second doses at about 4 weeks or at about 12 weeks were pooled, since spike-specific TCR depth and breadth were not found to differ between the two schedules. TCR sequencing covered more than 230 trial participants: some 210 given two doses of AZD1222 and some 25 given two doses of MenACWY control vaccine. Trial participants were enrolled by age into 18-55, 56-69 and 70-plus year subgroups, with 148, 28 and 57 TCR-sequenced participants respectively. Here is what the overall study found, with its caveats: Because no samples from the day 14 peak response were available, repertoires could be characterized only after the peak T cell response. The whole spike protein was spanned by vaccine-associated CD4 TCRs, and dominant responses were seen in regions 160-218 and 743-854. Reportedly, close to half of the unique spike-specific TCRs recognized epitopes lying outside the regions that are mutated in the B.1.351 and B.1.1.7 variants. After two AZD1222 doses, both the breadth and the depth of spike-specific TCRs were significantly higher than at day 0 and than in MenACWY recipients. Participants were mostly white British and included more females than males, and it was suggested by the authors that clonal diversity may have been underestimated. The 56-69-year group was small, and its depth increase did not reach significance, likely because of low power. Conclusions about previously exposed vaccinees are limited because only a handful of AZD1222 recipients were SARS-CoV-2 seropositive at baseline.

This sample's time point label indicates: baseline before first vaccination. Samples from vaccinated people were obtained from the UK trials COV001 and COV002, which included a single-blind randomized controlled phase 2/3 trial of AZD1222 (ChAdOx1 nCoV-19) in healthy adults. For TCRbeta chain sequencing, PBMC samples were collected from trial participants at day 0 and at day 28 after the second dose. Notes on this clone: This receptor's antigen is unknown. It has no much larger one-base neighbor in the sample; base qualities were not kept.

The CDR3 regions of human TCRbeta chains were subjected to immunosequencing. Turning to the authors' computational methods: Repertoire TCRs were checked for matches against a reference library of SARS-CoV-2-specific TCRs that had been generated using the MIRA antigen-specificity platform. Breadth meant the fraction of unique TCRs that were SARS-CoV-2-associated, whereas depth meant the fraction of total T cells that were SARS-CoV-2-associated. Using the MIRA data, each spike-specific TCR was mapped to the spike region that the TCR reacts to and placed in a CD4 or CD8 class. Log10-transformed breadth and depth values were compared by one-way ANOVA with Sidak's multiple comparisons tests. What TCRdb holds here is the immuneACCESS table cut down to in-frame rearrangements. Part of the clones is not present; checked against another copy, under half of the missing clones reflect an unresolved V gene, and the others are unexplained. The V and J calls and clone size are taken from that table; D and trimming were inferred from the DNA. The sample profile shows 120,000 to 150,000 clones; under 95% of them were found once. The ten most abundant clones make up about 4.6% of the sample.

CDR3 length: 15 amino acids, cysteine to phenylalanine. CDR3 DNA only is kept here, 45 bases in frame from base 1. Trimming takes 4 bases from V and 2 bases from J, and the germline ends sit 16 bases apart. CDR1 SGHNT and CDR2 YYREEE are derived from the germline V gene (reference sequence). Sequencing used peripheral blood, obtained on day 0 of AZD1222 vaccination. This receptor was taken from an adult in good health. The chain uses TRBV5-4 and TRBJ2-7; a confident D gene designation cannot be given. CDR3 protein: CASSTPERHTYEQYF. The DNA reads as follows: TGTGCCAGCAGCACTCCGGAACGCCACACCTACGAGCAGTACTTC.